This T cell receptor beta chain derives from a study of cytomegalovirus exposure and HLA in healthy donors. PCR used 60 Vbeta primers and 13 Jbeta primers. Original processing notes: An analysis performed later counted roughly 79 million unique TCR beta chains (roughly 11 million of them shared). TCRdb's table, derived via immunoSEQ multiplex PCR, lists solely in-frame clones and lacks some. V and J calls and clone size are given by that table; D and trimming were obtained from the DNA. The data hold roughly 71,000 clones, with less than 70% observed a single time. Whole-study findings and limits: The CMV antigen specificity of a few CMV-associated chains was confirmed through in vitro analysis. More clonal expansion characterized HLA-associated TCR beta chains than equally common others in a later analysis. Most sequenced TCRs were rare (though some public TCRs occurred in many donors).

About this clone itself: No antigen is known for it.

This CDR3 is 15 amino acids long. Germline trimming cut 1 base from V and 8 bases from J; bases unmatched to any gene: 7. Germline CDR1 SQVTM, CDR2 ANQGSEA. The source material was PBMCs. The clonotype was recovered from a man younger than 45 in good health and CMV-seronegative. This chain connects TRBV29-1 to TRBJ2-1, with 11 bases matching TRBD2. CDR3 residues: CSVEVNSGGAYEQFF. CDR3 DNA: TGCAGCGTTGAAGTGAATAGCGGGGGGGCCTATGAGCAGTTCTTC.